These T cell receptor beta chains were read from a single sample in a study of cytomegalovirus exposure and HLA in healthy donors. Some clones are missing from TCRdb's copy, which holds only in-frame ones; the method was immunoSEQ multiplex PCR. Among 95,000 to 100,000 clones, about 80% were seen once, and the ten largest hold around 4%. The specimen sequenced was PBMCs. The receptors shown here come from a man between 35 and 55 years old in good health and CMV-seronegative. Each CDR3 is given without its conserved first and last residue. A D gene is named only where the DNA matches it firmly. Not every row has a clone size; where given, it reads once, few, many or a size class.

cdr3_aa j_call v_call clone_size d_call
AWSVGTKSTDTQY TRBJ2-3 TRBV30 . TRBD2
ASSRDTYNSPLH TRBJ1-6 TRBV18 few .
ASRAAQGGQPQH TRBJ1-5 TRBV6-1 . .
ASSTGTGGYYGYT TRBJ1-2 TRBV11-2 . TRBD1
ASSVRSGGAGETQY TRBJ2-5 TRBV9 . TRBD2
ASSPTAVLVYEQF TRBJ2-1 TRBV14 . .
ASANKLGSNQPQH TRBJ1-5 TRBV6-6 . .
ASSLLVTANQPQH TRBJ1-5 TRBV7-2 . .
ASSAKQYYNSPLH TRBJ1-6 TRBV5-6 . .
ASSSSGIQYGYT TRBJ1-2 TRBV6-1 . .
ASGTAYEQY TRBJ2-7 TRBV6-5 . .
ASSQTGIAGELF TRBJ2-2 TRBV5-4 . TRBD1
ASSPGGVSYNEKLF TRBJ1-4 TRBV7-6 few .
ASRGEAGNTIY TRBJ1-3 TRBV13 few .
ASSLGGSGNQPQH TRBJ1-5 TRBV5-4 . .